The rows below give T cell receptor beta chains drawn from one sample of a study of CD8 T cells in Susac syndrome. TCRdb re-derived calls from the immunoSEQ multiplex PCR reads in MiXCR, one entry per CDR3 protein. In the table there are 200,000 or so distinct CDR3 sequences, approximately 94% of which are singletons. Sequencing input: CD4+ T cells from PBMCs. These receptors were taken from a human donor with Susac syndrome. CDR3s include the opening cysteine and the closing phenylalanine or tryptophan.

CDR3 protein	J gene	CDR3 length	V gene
CASSSGTVFGYTF	TRBJ1-2	13	TRBV12-3/TRBV12-4
CASSPTASYEQYF	TRBJ2-7	13	TRBV18
CASSGRLAGTDTQYF	TRBJ2-3	15	TRBV9
CASSQEGRIGTDTQYF	TRBJ2-3	16	TRBV3-1
CASSETDRALNEKLFF	TRBJ1-4	16	TRBV11-2
CATIPGQGNSPLHF	TRBJ1-6	14	TRBV10-3
CASSRSRGWSEKLFF	TRBJ1-4	15	TRBV13
CASSEGRGGNSPLHF	TRBJ1-6	15	TRBV11-3
CASSHSVGGGSSYNSPLHF	TRBJ1-6	19	TRBV4-1
CASSVLGELFF	TRBJ2-2	11	TRBV2
CASSSRQTANQPQHF	TRBJ1-5	15	TRBV6-5
CASTPSGGTGELFF	TRBJ2-2	14	TRBV6-5
CASSPGGSDEKLFF	TRBJ1-4	14	TRBV18
CASRPIYSSDTQYF	TRBJ2-3	14	TRBV2
CASSPRGGAGDYGYTF	TRBJ1-2	16	TRBV5-4
CAWSGGGALLNNEQFF	TRBJ2-1	16	TRBV30
CASSPTGTTTGELFF	TRBJ2-2	15	TRBV5-1
CASSSGAGHGELFF	TRBJ2-2	14	TRBV19
CASSEHRGNQPQHF	TRBJ1-5	14	TRBV12-3/TRBV12-4
CASSLVGTDNQPQHF	TRBJ1-5	15	TRBV7-2
CASSVGQGEMQPQHF	TRBJ1-5	15	TRBV5-1
CASTRTSGETQYF	TRBJ2-5	13	TRBV6-5
CASSHLGQGDEQYF	TRBJ2-7	14	TRBV3-1
CASSPGLAGMLTDTQYF	TRBJ2-3	17	TRBV7-2
CASRRDLNTDTQYF	TRBJ2-3	14	TRBV7-9
CASRTGAGNTEAFF	TRBJ1-1	14	TRBV5-6
CASSQDSPARTDTQYF	TRBJ2-3	16	TRBV4-1
CASSQRTRTALNYGYTF	TRBJ1-2	17	TRBV6-2/TRBV6-3
CASSWRGPYEQYF	TRBJ2-7	13	TRBV12-3/TRBV12-4
CASSVDPPKGLEETQYF	TRBJ2-5	17	TRBV9
CASRLGAADHGYTF	TRBJ1-2	14	TRBV12-3/TRBV12-4
CATQRGRLGETQYF	TRBJ2-5	14	TRBV7-8
CASSQSGTGAYEQYF	TRBJ2-7	15	TRBV3-1
CASSSRSFSDRDYGYTF	TRBJ1-2	17	TRBV11-2
CASRSPGNGNQPQHF	TRBJ1-5	15	TRBV19
CAISEWGQGGTEAFF	TRBJ1-1	15	TRBV10-3
CSARDPGAAYEQYF	TRBJ2-7	14	TRBV20-1
CASSVAGTGGVDEQFF	TRBJ2-1	16	TRBV9
CASSGLSTGELFF	TRBJ2-2	13	TRBV9
CASSGERGGYGYTF	TRBJ1-2	14	TRBV2
CAWMDGHEQYF	TRBJ2-7	11	TRBV30
CSVPAGPTNEKLFF	TRBJ1-4	14	TRBV20-1
CASSPGTDNSLGYTF	TRBJ1-2	15	TRBV3-1
CASSLGTGTGNTEAFF	TRBJ1-1	16	TRBV3-1
CASSSEQPHGRETQYF	TRBJ2-5	16	TRBV11-2
CASSVGHYQETQYF	TRBJ2-5	14	TRBV9
CASSLNPTGFNEQFF	TRBJ2-1	15	TRBV5-4
CASSVTGLRNEQYF	TRBJ2-7	14	TRBV5-6
CASSYIGGRNTEAFF	TRBJ1-1	15	TRBV6-6
CASSTRTQRSTDTQYF	TRBJ2-3	16	TRBV7-9
CSVDRRDRGQETQYF	TRBJ2-5	15	TRBV29-1
CASSRDLISKEKLFF	TRBJ1-4	15	TRBV14
CASSLRSPDGYTF	TRBJ1-2	13	TRBV3-1
CASRSPVSYEQYF	TRBJ2-7	13	TRBV11-1
CASSLEVGPLHF	TRBJ1-6	12	TRBV6-2/TRBV6-3
CASGKAGTGGADGYTF	TRBJ1-2	16	TRBV10-3
CASRDGQGGYSNQPQHF	TRBJ1-5	17	TRBV6-1